The clone carrying this T cell receptor (beta chain) came up many times. Its antigen is still unknown. Other DNA sequences in the sample encode the same CDR3. This record belongs to a study of metastatic and nonmetastatic thyroid tumors. Overall study findings and caveats: Versus benign nodules, malignant thyroid tumors reportedly had significantly higher TCR beta diversity, in blood and tumor.

TCRdb reanalyzed the PCR reads via MiXCR. The table records roughly 53,000 clones, about 20% of them present only once. Germline V gene sequence: CDR1 LNHDA, CDR2 SQIVND (reference sequence). The CDR3 extends over 16 amino acids. V lost 6 bases, J lost 0 bases, and 17 bases lay in between. Ahead of thyroid surgery, no patient had received treatment of any kind. This TCR derives from a female donor with papillary thyroid cancer or a benign thyroid nodule (not recorded which). Some clones in this sample may be carry-over from other donors' samples. The J gene is TRBJ1-2, the V gene TRBV19; D remains unclear. Specimen: blood. The CDR3 DNA follows: TGTGCCAGTAGGCCGGTTTGGACGGCCGCTAACTATGGCTACACCTTC. Translated: CASRPVWTAANYGYTF.